The present entry profiles one T cell receptor beta chain with its context. Its antigen remains unidentified. Attached unique molecular identifiers marked individual cDNA molecules. TCRdb independently ran MiXCR on the 5' RACE reads; one entry per CDR3 protein. The table lists roughly 58,000 distinct CDR3 sequences, more than 9% of them singletons. This CDR3 contains 15 residues. Trimming cost V 6 bases and J 0 bases, with 14 bases left between them. CDR1 is MNHEY, CDR2 SVGEGT, per germline. This specimen belongs to a study of early T cells in non-severe SARS-CoV-2 infection. Study context: Unpaired chains resulted from sequencing bulk RNA of unsorted whole blood. Study conclusions and caveats: VDJdb matching, biased toward anti-spike CD8 responses, missed private and CD4 specificities.

Sequencing used whole blood. The sequence came from an adult who was a healthcare worker with PCR-confirmed SARS-CoV-2 infection or an uninfected control (not recorded which). The chain employs TRBV6-2 or TRBV6-3 and TRBJ2-5; TRBD2 might be the D (5 bases). For the CDR3, the DNA is TGTGCCAGCAGGACCCCGACGGGGTACCAAGAGACCCAGTACTTC. Amino acid sequence: CASRTPTGYQETQYF.